This T cell receptor beta chain was captured in a study of OX40 agonist ivuxolimab in advanced cancers. As for the study in general: Patients achieving partial responses numbered three: one hepatocellular carcinoma case and two cutaneous melanoma cases.

V lost 0 bases and J 6 bases, leaving 12 bases between the germline ends. This CDR3 has 15 residues. Germline CDR1 reads SEHNR; CDR2 reads FQNEAQ (reference sequence). With regard to this clone: Its antigen is not known.

TCRdb keeps only in-frame clones here, not all; method: immunoSEQ multiplex PCR. The repertoire holds tens of thousands of clones, with 82% as singletons. Autoimmune disease history or systemic immunosuppression led to patients being barred. Study-wide results and limits: No determination was made of the antigen specificity of the expanded peripheral T cells. Normalized expansion of T-cell clones was also low for some nonresponders.

The sample was CD4+ or CD8+ T cells sorted from blood, taken in a trial of the OX40 agonist ivuxolimab. This chain joins TRBV7-9 and TRBJ1-5; TRBD1 might be the D (5 bases). The TCR sequence derives from an adult with an advanced solid tumor such as melanoma, head and neck, liver or kidney cancer. The CDR3 spells CASSLAGGVGQPQHF. DNA of the CDR3: TGTGCCAGCAGCTTAGCCGGGGGGGTAGGTCAGCCCCAGCATTTT.